The 5 T cell receptor beta chains below all came from one sample that was sequenced in a study of regulatory T cells in long-lasting Graves disease (dated by TCRdb to 2020 to 2023). Library construction relied on multiplex PCR. The sequencer listed for this sample is Illumina HiSeq 4000. CDR3 regions were amplified by Arm-PCR with iRepertoire HTBI primers to construct TCR beta libraries. TCRdb cleaned the public reads at Q25 with fastp, built clones with MiXCR and kept in-frame beta chains. Rows are unified per CDR3 protein, each entry keeping the most common DNA and genes. The sample table lists around 450,000 distinct CDR3 sequences, about 16% of them with a count of one. The top ten clonotypes cover over 9% of the sample. The time point label of this sample denotes: newly diagnosed GD, antithyroid drugs for less than 3 months. For both TCR sequencing and RNA sequencing, RNA was extracted from PBMCs using TRIzol.

These records were also assigned to another study, of T cells in Graves' hyperthyroidism and ophthalmopathy.

The sequenced sample was peripheral blood mononuclear cells (PBMCs), obtained at new diagnosis, from a patient treated with antithyroid drugs. The receptors were gathered from a man in his forties with Graves disease. Donor details come from another sample of the same person, matched by shared clones.

This clonotype was seen at least ten times. In DNA form, the CDR3 reads TGTGCCTGGAGGTACAGTTTGAACACTGAAGCTTTCTTT. Protein product: CAWRYSLNTEAFF. The rearrangement links TRBV30 to TRBJ1-1; D unresolved. The CDR3 sequence is 13 residues long. Per germline, CDR1 GTSNPN and CDR2 SVGIG (reference sequence). The ends were cut back, 3 bases at V and 0 bases at J, with 8 bases in the middle.

This clonotype was detected ten times or more. The CDR3 loop is CSARDGAAGYEQYF. CDR3 sequence (DNA): TGCAGTGCTAGAGATGGGGCGGCTGGGTACGAGCAGTACTTC. The genes are TRBV20-1 and TRBJ2-7; D might be TRBD1 (5 bases). The CDR3 runs 14 residues. Germline V gives CDR1 DFQATT, CDR2 SNEGSKA (reference sequence). V lost 0 bases and J lost 4, with 13 bases in between.

The sample holds a few counts of this clonotype. This chain uses TRBV5-6 with TRBJ2-5; 8 bases match TRBD2. The ends lost 0 bases at V and 6 bases at J; junction bases unmatched: 10. The CDR3 is made up of 16 amino acids. The germline CDR1 and CDR2 sequences are SGHDT and YYEEEE. CDR3 region: CASSLERGIAGKTQYF. DNA of the CDR3: TGTGCCAGCAGCTTGGAAAGGGGAATAGCGGGAAAGACCCAGTACTTC.

This rearrangement joins TRBV27 to TRBJ2-3; 8 bases align to TRBD2. The V segment lost 0 bases and the J segment 5 bases; nucleotides outside the gene matches: 7. Per the germline V gene, CDR1 is MNHEY and CDR2 is SMNVEV (reference sequence). The CDR3 sequence is 16 residues long. The CDR3 spells CASSLSAGEVIDTQYF. CDR3 DNA sequence: TGTGCCAGCAGTTTATCAGCGGGAGAAGTGATAGATACGCAGTATTTT.

The chain employs TRBV10-3 and TRBJ2-6; possibly TRBD1 for D (5 bases). The CDR3 length is 16 residues. Germline V lookup: CDR1 ENHRY, CDR2 SYGVKD. The germline V and J ends were trimmed by 3 bases and 0 bases, with 9 bases remaining between them. The CDR3 region has the DNA TGTGCCATCAGTGAACAGGTGTCCTCTGGGGCCAACGTCCTGACTTTC. As protein: CAISEQVSSGANVLTF.